A selection of T cell receptor beta chains follows, all from one sample in a study of CD8 T cells in ankylosing spondylitis. One entry per CDR3 protein results from TCRdb running MiXCR on the 5' RACE reads. The profile shows 380,000 or so distinct CDR3 sequences, roughly 20% of them singletons. Source material: blood, either unsorted or a sorted T cell fraction (not recorded which). Receptor source: a male donor with ankylosing spondylitis or in good health (not recorded which). The CDR3 runs from the conserved cysteine through the conserved F or W. A D gene is named only where the DNA matches it firmly. Only part of the rows carry a size: once, few, many, or a class if the clone is expanded.

cdr3_length: 14
j_call: TRBJ2-4
v_call: TRBV7-9
clone_size: few
d_call: TRBD1
cdr3_aa: CSSSLSQGANIQYF
cdr3_nt: TGTTCCAGCAGCTTAAGCCAGGGGGCAAACATTCAGTACTTC

cdr3_length: 14
j_call: TRBJ2-1
v_call: TRBV7-9
clone_size: few
d_call: TRBD2
cdr3_aa: CASSSSILAGGQFF
cdr3_nt: TGTGCCAGCAGCTCGTCAATACTAGCGGGGGGCCAGTTCTTC

cdr3_length: 14
j_call: TRBJ1-2
v_call: TRBV2
clone_size: NA
d_call: TRBD1
cdr3_aa: CASSEHRGPWGYTF
cdr3_nt: TGTGCCAGCAGTGAACACAGGGGGCCCTGGGGCTACACCTTC

cdr3_length: 18
j_call: TRBJ2-5
v_call: TRBV11-1
clone_size: few
d_call: TRBD1
cdr3_aa: CASTESPGQGRGQETQYF
cdr3_nt: TGTGCCAGCACCGAGAGCCCCGGACAGGGAAGGGGACAAGAGACCCAGTACTTC

cdr3_length: 17
j_call: TRBJ2-7
v_call: TRBV20-1
clone_size: NA
d_call: NA
cdr3_aa: CSARDPKSGQSTYEQYF
cdr3_nt: TGCAGTGCTAGAGACCCCAAATCCGGACAGTCCACCTACGAGCAGTACTTC

cdr3_length: 16
j_call: TRBJ2-5
v_call: TRBV5-6
clone_size: few
d_call: NA
cdr3_aa: CASSRTLTGTSETQYF
cdr3_nt: TGTGCCAGCAGCCGAACACTAACCGGGACCTCAGAGACCCAGTACTTC

cdr3_length: 19
j_call: TRBJ2-1
v_call: TRBV6-2/TRBV6-3
clone_size: NA
d_call: NA
cdr3_aa: CASSYVLGEPSSSYNEQFF
cdr3_nt: TGTGCCAGCAGTTACGTTCTCGGGGAGCCTTCGAGCTCCTACAATGAGCAGTTCTTC

cdr3_length: 16
j_call: TRBJ2-5
v_call: TRBV20-1
clone_size: NA
d_call: TRBD2
cdr3_aa: CSARDANGGAWETQYF
cdr3_nt: TGCAGTGCTAGAGATGCGAACGGGGGGGCCTGGGAGACCCAGTACTTC

cdr3_length: 17
j_call: TRBJ2-3
v_call: TRBV11-2
clone_size: NA
d_call: NA
cdr3_aa: CASSLDLYGVATDTQYF
cdr3_nt: TGTGCCAGCAGCTTAGATCTTTACGGGGTCGCCACAGATACGCAGTATTTT

cdr3_length: 15
j_call: TRBJ2-1
v_call: TRBV4-1
clone_size: few
d_call: NA
cdr3_aa: CASSQDRFPYNEQFF
cdr3_nt: TGCGCCAGCAGCCAAGACCGCTTCCCATACAATGAGCAGTTCTTC

cdr3_length: 13
j_call: TRBJ2-4
v_call: TRBV11-2
clone_size: NA
d_call: NA
cdr3_aa: CASSLDFGHIQYF
cdr3_nt: TGTGCCAGCAGCTTAGATTTTGGGCACATTCAGTACTTC

cdr3_length: 14
j_call: TRBJ1-1
v_call: TRBV5-1
clone_size: few
d_call: NA
cdr3_aa: CASSLGWSNTEAFF
cdr3_nt: TGCGCCAGCAGCTTAGGTTGGTCGAACACTGAAGCTTTCTTT

cdr3_length: 15
j_call: TRBJ2-1
v_call: TRBV3-1
clone_size: few
d_call: NA
cdr3_aa: CASSGNGPSYNEQFF
cdr3_nt: TGTGCCAGCAGCGGCAACGGACCCTCCTACAATGAGCAGTTCTTC

cdr3_length: 17
j_call: TRBJ2-5
v_call: TRBV25-1
clone_size: few
d_call: NA
cdr3_aa: CASSDWAEFLRRETQYF
cdr3_nt: TGTGCCAGCAGTGATTGGGCAGAGTTTCTCAGGCGGGAGACCCAGTACTTC

cdr3_length: 16
j_call: TRBJ2-1
v_call: TRBV28
clone_size: NA
d_call: NA
cdr3_aa: CASSLQFSGSYNEQFF
cdr3_nt: TGTGCCAGCAGTTTACAGTTCTCCGGCTCCTACAATGAGCAGTTCTTC

cdr3_length: 15
j_call: TRBJ2-3
v_call: TRBV28
clone_size: NA
d_call: NA
cdr3_aa: CASATGFVRTDTQYF
cdr3_nt: TGTGCCAGCGCTACCGGATTTGTACGCACAGATACGCAGTATTTT

cdr3_length: 12
j_call: TRBJ2-1
v_call: TRBV11-2
clone_size: NA
d_call: NA
cdr3_aa: CASSPRGREQFF
cdr3_nt: TGTGCCAGCAGCCCCCGGGGACGTGAGCAGTTCTTC

cdr3_length: 12
j_call: TRBJ2-7
v_call: TRBV5-6
clone_size: NA
d_call: NA
cdr3_aa: CASSFATHEQYF
cdr3_nt: TGTGCCAGCAGCTTCGCGACACACGAGCAGTACTTC